The TCR beta chain under discussion was sequenced for a study of blood T cell repertoires in COVID-19 (dated by TCRdb to about 2020). Regarding the research as a whole: Samples from collaborators originated in the United States, Italy and Spain and spanned both the acute and convalescent phases of COVID-19. Where HLA class I and class II types were available, the types were taken from metadata supplied by the sample provider, not from assay-based typing. The dataset comprised deeply sampled blood TCRbeta repertoires from subjects exposed to, actively infected with, or recovered from COVID-19. The repertoires were released in a freely available public database meant as a resource for research on the immune response to SARS-CoV-2. Nearly every sample came with metadata listing a de-identified subject ID, COVID-19 status, age in years and sex. The prospective study material was composed of cDNA or gDNA derived from T cells, B-cell-depleted T cells, or PBMCs. The samples were drawn from two sources: the first 160 participants of the ongoing ImmuneRACE study, and over 1,000 subjects contributed by 6 global collaborators.

In the prospective study, participants were about 18 to 100 years old, resided in approximately 25 geographic areas of the United States, and were enrolled through a virtual design. In the prospective study, cohorts were assigned on the basis of participant-reported clinical history obtained from a screening survey and a study questionnaire. Recovered participants in ImmuneRACE Cohort 3 were defined by two consecutive negative NP/OP PCR tests, clearance by a healthcare professional, or resolution of symptoms. In the prospective study, mobile phlebotomists collected whole blood, serum and a nasopharyngeal or oropharyngeal swab from each participant. Participants in the prospective study had the option to provide additional blood draws and questionnaires over a 2-month period. Prospective study blood samples were shipped either frozen or at room temperature before DNA extraction. Cut back by 4 bases and 2 bases, the V and J ends lie 8 bases apart. Including cysteine and phenylalanine, the CDR3 has 12 amino acids. Only the CDR3 region is kept as DNA, spanning 36 bases read in frame from base 1. According to the germline V gene, CDR1 reads SQVTM and CDR2 reads ANQGSEA.

Broader findings and caveats from the paper: The quantity of clinical and demographic metadata differed by source and by participant and was supplied without curation.

Turning to this clone: The specificity of this receptor is unknown. No qualities accompany the bases; no much larger clone lies one base away.

The immunoSEQ Assay, a bias-controlled multiplex PCR, was used to amplify TCRbeta CDR3 regions from genomic DNA. For the original study's pipeline: The number of nucleated cells in each sample was estimated by amplification of reference gene primers within the assay. Sequence reads were collapsed and filtered to measure the absolute abundance of every unique TCRbeta CDR3 rearrangement. For each sample, productive Simpson clonality was calculated as the square root of Simpson's diversity index over productive rearrangements. TCRdb mirrors the immuneACCESS table, restricted to in-frame sequences. Some clones are absent from its copies; in checked studies, under half trace to an unresolved V gene, and the reason for the others is unknown. That table is the source of V, J and clone size, and D and trimming were worked out from the DNA. This sample comprises 250,000 to 350,000 clones, 80% to 90% of them detected only once. Approximately 5% of the sample goes to the ten largest clones.

Sequenced material: PBMCs or T cells enriched from blood (not recorded which). The receptor comes from a woman aged 25 to 39 who had recovered from COVID-19. The chain was built from TRBV29-1 and TRBJ1-1; confidence is insufficient to name the D gene. The DNA is TGCAGCGTTGTCGGAGACAACACTGAAGCTTTCTTT. This codes for CSVVGDNTEAFF.